This is a list of T cell receptor beta chains from one sample in a study of cytomegalovirus exposure and HLA in healthy donors. Sequencing used immunoSEQ multiplex PCR; TCRdb keeps in-frame clones, though not all of them. Among about 160,000 clones, around 76% were seen once, and the ten largest hold roughly 2%. Sequencing used PBMCs. These receptors were collected from a female donor in good health and CMV-seronegative. CDR3s include the opening cysteine and the closing phenylalanine or tryptophan. A D gene is named only where the DNA matches it firmly. Clone size is not always given. Where it is, it says once, few, many or a class for expanded clones.

TRBV5-1,-,-,TRBJ1-5,TGCGCCAGCAGCTTGATGCAGGGGCCGAATCAGCCCCAGCATTTT,CASSLMQGPNQPQHF
TRBV9,-,-,TRBJ2-3,TGTGCCAGCAGCGTAGGGGCGACAGATACGCAGTATTTT,CASSVGATDTQYF
TRBV11-2,-,-,TRBJ2-1,TGTGCCAGCAGCTTACTAGGGGCAGCAGTCTCCTACAATGAGCAGTTCTTC,CASSLLGAAVSYNEQFF
TRBV6-5,-,TRBD1,TRBJ2-3,TGTGCCAGCAGCGGAAAGGGTAGACAGGGTACGCAGTATTTT,CASSGKGRQGTQYF
TRBV14,few,-,TRBJ2-5,TGTGCCAGCAGCCCCCTCGGGGCGGGATGGGAGACCCAGTACTTC,CASSPLGAGWETQYF
TRBV25-1,-,-,TRBJ1-5,TGTGCCAGCAGTGAATACAGGGACAATCAGCCCCAGCATTTT,CASSEYRDNQPQHF
TRBV10-3,-,-,TRBJ1-2,TGTGCCATCGCGAACAATTGGGACTTTGATGGCTACACCTTC,CAIANNWDFDGYTF
TRBV18,few,TRBD2,TRBJ2-1,TGTGCCAGCTCTAACAGCGGGGCATCCAATGAGCAGTTCTTC,CASSNSGASNEQFF
TRBV10-2,-,TRBD1,TRBJ1-5,TGCGCCAGCAGTGAGTCCTCTCGACAGGGAGATAGCAATCAGCCCCAGCATTTT,CASSESSRQGDSNQPQHF
TRBV27,-,TRBD2,TRBJ2-3,TGTGCCAGCAGTTTCGACGAGCGGGGGACAGATACGCAGTATTTT,CASSFDERGTDTQYF
TRBV6-4,few,TRBD1,TRBJ2-3,TGTGCCAGCAGAACCGGGACAGAAAGTACAGATACGCAGTATTTT,CASRTGTESTDTQYF
TRBV21-1,-,-,TRBJ1-2,TGTGCCAGCAGCTCTGAAGACGGGGGGTTTAACTATGGCTACACCTTC,CASSSEDGGFNYGYTF
TRBV20-1,few,-,TRBJ1-1,TGCAGTGTTAACAGTAACACTGAAGCTTTCTTT,CSVNSNTEAFF
TRBV4-1,-,-,TRBJ2-7,TGCGCCAGCAGCACTGAGTGGGGTCAGGGCCTTGCAAGCTCCTACGAGCAGTACTTC,CASSTEWGQGLASSYEQYF
TRBV9,-,-,TRBJ1-5,TGTGCCAGCAGCGTAGCCCCAGGGAGCAATCAGCCCCAGCATTTT,CASSVAPGSNQPQHF
TRBV4-2,-,TRBD2,TRBJ2-7,TGTGCCAGCAGCCAGAGGTGGGACTACAGTTTTCACGAGCAGTACTTC,CASSQRWDYSFHEQYF
TRBV12-5,-,-,TRBJ2-7,TGTGCTAACACCGACCGGGACTCTAGGGAGTCCGAGCAGTACTTC,CANTDRDSRESEQYF
TRBV1,-,-,TRBJ2-5,TGCACCAGCAGCCCCTCGACTAGCGGGGAGGAGACCCAGTACTTC,CTSSPSTSGEETQYF
TRBV6-5,-,TRBD1,TRBJ1-2,TGTGCCAGCAGCCCCGGGACAGGGCTTGATGGCTACACCTTC,CASSPGTGLDGYTF
TRBV18,-,TRBD1,TRBJ2-4,TGTGCCAGCTCAGACAGGGGTTCCATAGCCAAAAACATTCAGTACTTC,CASSDRGSIAKNIQYF
TRBV7-3,-,TRBD1,TRBJ1-1,TGTGCCAGCAGTCCGGGACAGGGGTTAGGAGCTTTCTTT,CASSPGQGLGAFF
TRBV6-6,once,-,TRBJ1-3,TGTGCCAGCAGTTACGGAGGTGCTGGAAACACCATATATTTT,CASSYGGAGNTIYF
TRBV5-6,-,TRBD2,TRBJ2-7,TGTGCCAGCAGCTTGTTGTCGGGAGGGCCGGGGGAGCAGTACTTC,CASSLLSGGPGEQYF
TRBV2,-,-,TRBJ2-7,TGTGCCAGCACCCGGTCGACCCGAGGTTCCTACGAGCAGTACTTC,CASTRSTRGSYEQYF
TRBV5-1,-,TRBD2,TRBJ2-7,TGCGCCAGCAGCTTGAGACTAGCGGGGGAGAGCTCCTACGAGCAGTACTTC,CASSLRLAGESSYEQYF
TRBV5-1,-,TRBD1,TRBJ2-2,TGCGCCAGCAGCTTACAGGGGTCCGGGGAGCTGTTTTTT,CASSLQGSGELFF
TRBV7-3,-,TRBD1,TRBJ1-6,TGTGCCAGCAGCTTACCAGGGGGACCCCTCCACTTT,CASSLPGGPLHF
TRBV2,-,TRBD1,TRBJ1-3,TGTGCCAGCAGTGATGGACAGGGGTTCTCTGGAAACACCATATATTTT,CASSDGQGFSGNTIYF
TRBV5-1,-,-,TRBJ2-1,TGCGCCAGCAGCTTGGCTTATGAGCAGTTCTTC,CASSLAYEQFF
TRBV14,-,-,TRBJ2-3,TGTGCCAGCAGCCTTCGCACTCCAGGGGTCTCAGATACGCAGTATTTT,CASSLRTPGVSDTQYF
TRBV4-1,-,-,TRBJ1-5,TGCGCCAGCAGCCAACGGGGGGAGGGTCGTAATCAGCCCCAGCATTTT,CASSQRGEGRNQPQHF
TRBV27,-,TRBD2,TRBJ2-3,TGTGCCAGCAGTCCCGGGAGGGGGAGAGGTCCAGATACGCAGTATTTT,CASSPGRGRGPDTQYF
TRBV29-1,-,-,TRBJ2-7,TGCAGCGCCGGGACTCCCTACGAGCAGTACTTC,CSAGTPYEQYF
TRBV6-5,-,TRBD2,TRBJ2-1,TGTGCCAGCAAAAGGGGACTAGAGCAGTTCTTC,CASKRGLEQFF
TRBV14,-,TRBD1,TRBJ1-2,TGTGCCAGCAGCCAAGTTGGGACAGGGGAGGGTGGCTACACCTTC,CASSQVGTGEGGYTF
TRBV5-1,once,-,TRBJ2-6,TGCGCCAGCAGCTTGACAGCCTCTGGGGCCAACGTCCTGACTTTC,CASSLTASGANVLTF
TRBV2,few,TRBD1,TRBJ1-5,TGTGCCAGCAGTGTTCGGACAGGGAGTGGTCAGCCCCAGCATTTT,CASSVRTGSGQPQHF
TRBV10-3,-,-,TRBJ2-3,TGTGCCATCAGTGAGTCGGCAGGGGACAGCACAGATACGCAGTATTTT,CAISESAGDSTDTQYF
TRBV6-5,-,-,TRBJ1-1,TGTGCCAGCAGTTACTCGTGGAGGGCTGGCACTGAAGCTTTCTTT,CASSYSWRAGTEAFF
TRBV10-3,-,TRBD1,TRBJ2-7,TGTGCCATCAGGAGGGGACAGGGCCTGGATGCCTACGAGCAGTACTTC,CAIRRGQGLDAYEQYF
TRBV5-1,-,TRBD2,TRBJ2-1,TGCGCCAGCAGGGGGGGGGAAAGCTCCTACAATGAGCAGTTCTTC,CASRGGESSYNEQFF
TRBV10-3,-,-,TRBJ1-2,TGTGCCATCAAGAAGAGAACTAACTATGGCTACACCTTC,CAIKKRTNYGYTF
TRBV5-1,once,TRBD1,TRBJ2-4,TGCGCCAGCAGCCCGGGACAGGGAGTAGGTATTCAGTACTTC,CASSPGQGVGIQYF
TRBV18,-,TRBD1,TRBJ1-2,TGTGCCAGCTCACCAAAGACAGGGGGCGATGTAGATGGCTACACCTTC,CASSPKTGGDVDGYTF
TRBV4-1,-,TRBD1,TRBJ1-1,TGCGCCAGCAGCCAACCGGACAGGAACATGAACACTGAAGCTTTCTTT,CASSQPDRNMNTEAFF
TRBV28,few,TRBD2,TRBJ2-7,TGTGCCAGCAGGGCTAGCGGGGGGGCATACTACGAGCAGTACTTC,CASRASGGAYYEQYF
TRBV7-8,-,TRBD2,TRBJ2-2,TGTGCCAGCAGCTCCCCCCGGGAGCGGGGGCGAACAACCGGGGAGCTGTTTTTT,CASSSPRERGRTTGELFF
TRBV12-5,-,-,TRBJ2-5,TGTGCTAGTGGTTTGGTGTCCAACCCCGGGGAGACCCAGTACTTC,CASGLVSNPGETQYF
TRBV11-2,-,-,TRBJ2-1,TGTGCCAGCAGCTTAGCAGGGTACCCCTACAATGAGCAGTTCTTC,CASSLAGYPYNEQFF
TRBV5-1,-,TRBD1,TRBJ2-3,TGCGCCAGCAGCTGGGGACAGATCACAGATACGCAGTATTTT,CASSWGQITDTQYF
TRBV7-3,once,-,TRBJ2-3,TGTGCCAGCAGCTTAGCAGGGGCCGGCACAGATACGCAGTATTTT,CASSLAGAGTDTQYF
TRBV9,-,TRBD2,TRBJ2-1,TGTGCCAGCAGAGGACTAGCGGGAGGTGATGAGCAGTTCTTC,CASRGLAGGDEQFF
TRBV5-1,-,-,TRBJ2-3,TGCGCCAGCAGCCATACGCTCGGGGGGCTCACAGATACGCAGTATTTT,CASSHTLGGLTDTQYF
TRBV7-9,once,-,TRBJ1-1,TGTGCCAGCAGTTCTAGTCTAAACACTGAAGCTTTCTTT,CASSSSLNTEAFF
TRBV7-9,once,-,TRBJ2-5,TGTGCCAGCAGCTTAGATCTTGCAGGGCCCCGAGGAGAGACCCAGTACTTC,CASSLDLAGPRGETQYF
TRBV9,-,-,TRBJ1-2,TGTGCCAGCAGCGTAGGGGAGGGGGGGGCGAACTATGGCTACACCTTC,CASSVGEGGANYGYTF